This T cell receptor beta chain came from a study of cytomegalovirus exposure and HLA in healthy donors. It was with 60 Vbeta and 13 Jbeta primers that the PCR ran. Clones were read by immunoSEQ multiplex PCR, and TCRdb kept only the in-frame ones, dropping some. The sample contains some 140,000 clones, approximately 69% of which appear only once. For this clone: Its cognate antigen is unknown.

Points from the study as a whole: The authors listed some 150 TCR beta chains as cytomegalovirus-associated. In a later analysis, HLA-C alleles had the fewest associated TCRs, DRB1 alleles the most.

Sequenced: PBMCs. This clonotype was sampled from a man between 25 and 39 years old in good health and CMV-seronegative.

The DNA for the CDR3 is TGTGCCAGCACCCTACCCCCTGGAAACACCATATATTTT. It specifies CASTLPPGNTIYF. This sequence joins TRBV5-4 and TRBJ1-3; D is ambiguous. Germline CDR1 SGHNT, CDR2 YYREEE (reference sequence). V lost 6 bases, J lost 2 bases, and 9 bases lay in between. This CDR3 is 13 amino acids long.